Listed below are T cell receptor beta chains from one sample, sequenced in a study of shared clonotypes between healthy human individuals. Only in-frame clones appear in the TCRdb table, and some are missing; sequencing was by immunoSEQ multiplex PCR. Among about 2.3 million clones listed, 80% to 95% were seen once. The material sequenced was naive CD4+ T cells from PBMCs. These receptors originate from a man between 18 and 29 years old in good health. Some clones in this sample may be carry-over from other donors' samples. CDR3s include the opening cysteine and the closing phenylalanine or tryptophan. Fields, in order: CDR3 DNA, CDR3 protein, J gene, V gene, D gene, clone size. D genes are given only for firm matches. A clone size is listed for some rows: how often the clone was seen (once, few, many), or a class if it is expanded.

DNA: TGTGCCAGCAGCGTAGGCGGTACGGGGGGCGAGCAGTACTTC; CDR3: CASSVGGTGGEQYF; J: TRBJ2-7; V: TRBV9; D: TRBD2; size: -
DNA: TGTGCCAGCAGTCCCCTGGGTGGGCTAGCGAACACTGAAGCTTTCTTT; CDR3: CASSPLGGLANTEAFF; J: TRBJ1-1; V: TRBV25-1; D: -; size: -
DNA: TGTGCCATCAGTGCCCGGACCCAAGAGACCCAGTACTTC; CDR3: CAISARTQETQYF; J: TRBJ2-5; V: TRBV10-3; D: -; size: -
DNA: TGTGCCTGGAAAACGCAAAGGTACGAGCAGTACTTC; CDR3: CAWKTQRYEQYF; J: TRBJ2-7; V: TRBV30; D: -; size: -
DNA: TGTGCCAGCAGGAAAAACGGTGGGGCGAACACTGAAGCTTTCTTT; CDR3: CASRKNGGANTEAFF; J: TRBJ1-1; V: TRBV6-5; D: -; size: -
DNA: TGTGCCATCAGGACGACAGGGGAGGGGGGCGAGCAGTTCTTC; CDR3: CAIRTTGEGGEQFF; J: TRBJ2-1; V: TRBV10-3; D: -; size: -
DNA: TGTGCCAGCAATCCTCAGGGACTACAGCGGGATGAGCAGTTCTTC; CDR3: CASNPQGLQRDEQFF; J: TRBJ2-1; V: TRBV19; D: TRBD2; size: -
DNA: TGTGCCAGCAGCCGGGACAGGAGGGGCTACACCTTC; CDR3: CASSRDRRGYTF; J: TRBJ1-2; V: TRBV6-5; D: TRBD1; size: -
DNA: TGTGCCAGCTCGCTTAGCACAGATACGCAGTATTTT; CDR3: CASSLSTDTQYF; J: TRBJ2-3; V: TRBV18; D: -; size: -
DNA: TGTGCCAGCAGCCCTCGACAGGCCTCTGGAAACACCATATATTTT; CDR3: CASSPRQASGNTIYF; J: TRBJ1-3; V: TRBV7-9; D: -; size: -
DNA: TGTGCCAGCGATGGGAGCAATCAGCCCCAGCATTTT; CDR3: CASDGSNQPQHF; J: TRBJ1-5; V: TRBV28; D: -; size: -
DNA: TGTGCCAGCACCTTTGGAGGGCCGGCCATAGGGTCCCAGTACTTC; CDR3: CASTFGGPAIGSQYF; J: TRBJ2-5; V: TRBV28; D: -; size: once
DNA: TGCGCCAGCAGCCAAGGAGGGCGGGGTCTGGGCACTGAAGCTTTCTTT; CDR3: CASSQGGRGLGTEAFF; J: TRBJ1-1; V: TRBV4-1; D: -; size: -
DNA: TGTGCCAGCAGCTTACCAGGGCCTTTCTACGAGCAGTACTTC; CDR3: CASSLPGPFYEQYF; J: TRBJ2-7; V: TRBV7-2; D: -; size: -
DNA: TGTGCCAGCAGCTTGGAGGGGCTCGGTGGCTACACCTTC; CDR3: CASSLEGLGGYTF; J: TRBJ1-2; V: TRBV7-2; D: -; size: -
DNA: TGCAGTGCTAGAGGAGCGGAGGTGGCTTTCTTT; CDR3: CSARGAEVAFF; J: TRBJ1-1; V: TRBV20-1; D: -; size: -
DNA: TGTGCCAGCAGCTTATGGCGGGAGAATTACGAGCAGTACTTC; CDR3: CASSLWRENYEQYF; J: TRBJ2-7; V: TRBV7-2; D: TRBD2; size: -
DNA: TGTGCCAGCAGTGAACAGGGGGCGGGAAACACCATATATTTT; CDR3: CASSEQGAGNTIYF; J: TRBJ1-3; V: TRBV6-1; D: TRBD1; size: -
DNA: TGTGCCAGCAGTCCAGCGAGCAATGAGCAGTTCTTC; CDR3: CASSPASNEQFF; J: TRBJ2-1; V: TRBV6-6; D: -; size: once
DNA: TGTGCCAGCAGCCTTCGGGACAGCTTCGGAGGCTACACCTTC; CDR3: CASSLRDSFGGYTF; J: TRBJ1-2; V: TRBV2; D: TRBD1; size: -
DNA: TGTGCCAGCAGCCCCTTGGGAGCTGGTTCGGGTGAGCAGTTCTTC; CDR3: CASSPLGAGSGEQFF; J: TRBJ2-1; V: TRBV5-6; D: -; size: -
DNA: TGTGCCAGAGGGGGCAGGTCATCTTATGGCTACACCTTC; CDR3: CARGGRSSYGYTF; J: TRBJ1-2; V: TRBV2; D: TRBD1; size: -
DNA: TGCGCCAGCAGGGGAAGCGGGAGGGCCTTCGAGCAGTACTTC; CDR3: CASRGSGRAFEQYF; J: TRBJ2-7; V: TRBV5-1; D: TRBD2; size: -
DNA: TGCGCCAGCAGCTTGGGAGAATTCGGGAGATGGGCGGATACGCAGTATTTT; CDR3: CASSLGEFGRWADTQYF; J: TRBJ2-3; V: TRBV5-1; D: -; size: once